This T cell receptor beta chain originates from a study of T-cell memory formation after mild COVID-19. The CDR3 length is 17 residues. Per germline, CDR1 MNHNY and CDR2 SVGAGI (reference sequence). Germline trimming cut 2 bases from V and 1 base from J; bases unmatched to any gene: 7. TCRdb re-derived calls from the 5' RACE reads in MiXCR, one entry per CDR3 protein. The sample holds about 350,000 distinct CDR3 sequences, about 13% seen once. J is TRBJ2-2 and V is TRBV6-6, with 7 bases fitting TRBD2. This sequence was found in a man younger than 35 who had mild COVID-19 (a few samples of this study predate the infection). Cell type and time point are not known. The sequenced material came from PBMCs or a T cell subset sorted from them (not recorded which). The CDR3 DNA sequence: TGTGCCAGCAGTTACGGGGGGGTCGCCGTGAACACCGGGGAGCTGTTTTTT. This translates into CASSYGGVAVNTGELFF.